This entry features one T cell receptor (beta chain) sequence. The germline V gene has CDR1 DFQATT and CDR2 SNEGSKA (reference sequence). Trimming removed 5 bases at V and 6 bases at J, with 9 bases between. The CDR3 is made up of 11 amino acids. Time point in this sample: baseline, week 1 (first vaccination visit). The sample's treatment: pre-vaccination baseline after standard-of-care therapy. The data originate from a study of a mutant IDH1 vaccine in newly diagnosed glioma. The method was immunoSEQ multiplex PCR; TCRdb's version includes in-frame clones alone and lacks a portion of them. The data hold fewer than 45,000 clones, with roughly 92% observed a single time.

This clonotype originated in a man between 18 and 29 years old with glioma. The V call is TRBV20-1, the J call TRBJ2-3, with no clear D. This sample comprised PBMCs, obtained from a glioma patient treated with radiotherapy, temozolomide or both. This chain's CDR3 is CSAPFGDTQYF. CDR3 in DNA: TGCAGTGCTCCCTTCGGGGATACGCAGTATTTT.